What follows are 20 T cell receptor beta chains derived from one specimen sequenced in a study of chemoradiotherapy in HPV16-positive cancers. The assay was immunoSEQ multiplex PCR, and TCRdb's table has in-frame clones only and misses some. The sample lists approximately 9,000 clones, around nine tenths occurring once. The input for sequencing was blood, taken from a patient who underwent chemoradiotherapy. Source of these receptors: a human donor with HPV-associated anogenital cancer.

This clone has a handful of counts. This chain connects TRBV27 to TRBJ1-1; 9 bases fit TRBD1. This CDR3 is 16 amino acids long. V lost 5 bases to trimming and J lost 1 base; unmatched junction nucleotides: 8. Germline V gives CDR1 MNHEY, CDR2 SMNVEV (reference sequence). CDR3 in DNA: TGTGCCAGCAGTCGACGGACAGGGGTCACGAACACTGAAGCTTTCTTT. Protein: CASSRRTGVTNTEAFF.

With regard to this clone: At one of its ends the junction is not consistent with the germline gene, which may arise from a read error. J is TRBJ2-7 and V is TRBV6-4; weak D call: TRBD1 (5 bases). This CDR3 comprises 17 residues. Germline-derived CDR1 and CDR2 are MRHNA and SNTAGT. The CDR3 bases are TGTGCCAGCAGTGACCCCCGGCTGGGGCAACCTACTTACGGGCAGTACTTC. Protein: CASSDPRLGQPTYGQYF.

V usage is TRBV11-3 and J usage is TRBJ2-6, with D unclear. The germline V and J ends were trimmed by 3 bases and 0 bases, with 0 bases remaining between them. CDR1 SGHNT and CDR2 YENEEA come from the germline V gene. The CDR3 runs to 13 residues. CDR3 loop: CASSFSGANVLTF. The CDR3 DNA reads TGTGCCAGCAGCTTCTCTGGGGCCAACGTCCTGACTTTC.

The chain couples TRBV5-1 to TRBJ2-5, with unresolved D. V lost 9 bases and J 2 bases, leaving 26 bases between the germline ends. There are 17 residues in the CDR3. Germline CDR1 is SGHRS and CDR2 is YFSETQ. The CDR3 region is CATRPAWAQVGQETQYF. The DNA for the CDR3 is TGCGCCACTAGGCCGGCGTGGGCACAAGTGGGACAAGAGACCCAGTACTTC.

The J gene is TRBJ2-1, the V gene TRBV7-9; the D gene is possibly TRBD2 (6 bases). Trimming pared 4 bases from V and 9 bases from J, leaving 22 bases between. This CDR3 has 16 residues. CDR1 is SEHNR and CDR2 is FQNEAQ in the germline V gene (reference sequence). CDR3: CASSSRDSPRAAEQFF. The CDR3 DNA follows: TGTGCCAGCAGCTCCCGGGACTCCCCCCGGGCTGCTGAGCAGTTCTTC.

The chain uses TRBV15 and TRBJ2-7; 9 bases line up with TRBD1. This CDR3 has 15 amino acids. Germline trimming cut 0 bases from V and 9 bases from J; bases unmatched to any gene: 9. Per the germline V gene, CDR1 is LNHNV and CDR2 is YYDKDF (reference sequence). The CDR3 sequence is CATSRDGTGSGGQYF. The CDR3 coding sequence is TGTGCCACCAGCAGAGATGGGACAGGGTCTGGTGGGCAGTACTTC.

The chain has TRBV5-1 and TRBJ2-3; D is uncertain. V was trimmed by 0 bases and J by 2 bases, leaving 10 bases between them. In germline, CDR1 is SGHRS, CDR2 YFSETQ. The CDR3 spans 15 residues. In DNA, the CDR3 is TGCGCCAGCAGCTTGGGGGTCGGACCCACAGATACGCAGTATTTT. It specifies CASSLGVGPTDTQYF.

The chain recombines TRBV6-5 with TRBJ1-2; D is possibly TRBD1 (6 bases). Germline V gene data show CDR1 as MNHEY and CDR2 as SVGAGI. Trimming took off 2 bases at V and 6 bases at J, with 10 bases between the two ends. The CDR3 is 13 residues long. CDR3 sequence (DNA): TGTGCCAGCAGTTACGCACAGGGAAATGGCTACACCTTC. This codes for CASSYAQGNGYTF.

The chain joins TRBV30 to TRBJ1-5, with TRBD1 matching over 8 bases. The CDR3 loop spans 13 amino acids. Trimming removed 6 bases from V and 4 bases from J; junction bases left unmatched: 5. Germline V lookup: CDR1 GTSNPN, CDR2 SVGIG (reference sequence). CDR3 DNA sequence: TGTGCCTGTCAGGGGGCAGGGAATCAGCCCCAGCATTTT. Its protein is CACQGAGNQPQHF.

The CDR3 region is CASSLTGGGELFF. As DNA, the CDR3 is TGTGCCAGCAGCTTGACAGGGGGCGGGGAGCTGTTTTTT. The chain recombines TRBV5-4 with TRBJ2-2; TRBD1 aligns across 8 bases. Germline V gene sequence: CDR1 SGHNT, CDR2 YYREEE (reference sequence). V trimming: 1 base; J trimming: 7 bases; junction bases outside the gene matches: 0. The CDR3 extends over 13 amino acids.

This clone was counted once. Germline and junction disagree at one end, which may indicate a read error. The V call is TRBV5-4, the J call TRBJ2-1; maybe TRBD1 (5 bases). Germline loops: CDR1 SGHNT, CDR2 YYREEE (reference sequence). This CDR3 has 18 residues. In DNA form, the CDR3 reads TGTGCCAGCAGCTTGAAAATCGGCAGGGCTATCTCCGACAATGAGCAGTTCTTC. It is translated as CASSLKIGRAISDNEQFF.

In DNA, the CDR3 is TGTGCCAGCAGCGACAGGGTCGAGCAGTACTTC. Translation: CASSDRVEQYF. The V and J genes are TRBV25-1 and TRBJ2-7; 7 bases fit TRBD1. Germline-derived CDR1 and CDR2 are MGHDK and SYGVNS. V was pared by 6 bases and J by 6 bases, with 2 bases of the junction left unmatched. The CDR3 is 11 amino acids.

The chain has TRBV19 and TRBJ1-1, with a possible D match to TRBD1 (5 bases). This CDR3 region has 15 residues. In germline, CDR1 is LNHDA, CDR2 SQIVND (reference sequence). The V gene lost 3 bases and the J gene lost 8 bases, with 19 bases spanning the gap. The CDR3 DNA follows: TGTGCCAGTAGTATGAATCCGGGGGGGTCGATCGAAGCTTTCTTT. Translated, it gives CASSMNPGGSIEAFF.

This chain connects TRBV7-2 to TRBJ1-1; TRBD1 might be the D (5 bases). This CDR3 has 16 amino acids. Germline V CDR1 and CDR2: SGHTA, FQGNSA. V lost 3 bases, J lost 2 bases, and 16 bases lay in between. CDR3 DNA sequence: TGTGCCAGCAGCTTCTACGGGGCAGCCTTAAACACTGAAGCTTTCTTT. Translation gives CASSFYGAALNTEAFF.

This clone was seen only once. The J gene is TRBJ2-1, the V gene TRBV19; TRBD2 aligns across 8 bases. Germline lookup yields CDR1 LNHDA and CDR2 SQIVND (reference sequence). Trimming cost V 4 bases and J 9 bases; bases outside gene matches: 2. There are 12 residues in the CDR3. This CDR3 is CASSTTSVEQFF. DNA of the CDR3: TGTGCCAGTAGTACGACTAGCGTTGAGCAGTTCTTC.

The rearrangement uses TRBV7-8 and TRBJ2-3, with D hard to call. V gave up 3 bases and J gave up 0 bases, with 7 bases separating them. This CDR3 spans 14 amino acids. Germline CDR1 and CDR2: SGHVS and FQNEAQ. In nucleotides, the CDR3 is TGTGCCAGCAGCTTCGGCCAGAGCACAGATACGCAGTATTTT. Translated, it gives CASSFGQSTDTQYF.

A single count supports this clone. V is TRBV4-2 and J is TRBJ1-1; D unresolved. The V end lost 1 base, the J end lost 1 base, and 13 bases lay between the germline ends. The length of the CDR3 is 16 residues. CDR1 is LGHNA, CDR2 YNFKEQ, per germline. CDR3 region: CASSQGRRRENTEAFF. The CDR3 bases are TGTGCCAGCAGCCAAGGCCGTAGACGGGAGAACACTGAAGCTTTCTTT.

This clone ranks as large (0.1 to 1%). The chain combines TRBV7-9 with TRBJ1-5; 7 bases are shared with TRBD1. V trimming: 4 bases; J trimming: 2 bases; junction bases outside the gene matches: 8. Per the germline V gene, CDR1 is SEHNR and CDR2 is FQNEAQ (reference sequence). The length of the CDR3 is 16 residues. CDR3 sequence: CASSSPTGVGNQPQHF. CDR3 nucleotides: TGTGCCAGCAGCTCCCCCACAGGGGTAGGCAATCAGCCCCAGCATTTT.

This clone was seen a handful of times. The chain uses TRBV5-1 and TRBJ1-1, with D possibly being TRBD1 (6 bases). The germline V gene encodes CDR1 SGHRS and CDR2 YFSETQ. V was trimmed by 0 bases and J by 1 base, leaving 7 bases between them. This CDR3 comprises 14 residues. CDR3 amino acids: CASSLEGQNTEAFF. The DNA of the CDR3 is TGCGCCAGCAGCTTGGAGGGACAGAACACTGAAGCTTTCTTT. The variable domain in full, completed from reference TRBV5-1 and TRBJ1-1, reads KAGVTQTPRYLIKTRGQQVTLSCSPISGHRSVSWYQQTPGQGLQFLFEYFSETQRNKGNFPGRFSGRQFSNSRSEMNVSTLELGDSALYLCASSLEGQNTEAFFGQGTRLTVV.

This clone was seen a handful of times. V is TRBV7-2 and J is TRBJ1-3; possible D gene TRBD1, 5 bases. Germline V lookup: CDR1 SGHTA, CDR2 FQGNSA. This CDR3 is 13 amino acids long. Trimming took 4 bases from V and 7 from J, leaving 11 bases between them. The DNA of the CDR3 is TGTGCCAGCAGCTCAGGGCTGTGGAACACCATATATTTT. This gives the protein CASSSGLWNTIYF.